These 29 T cell receptor beta chains were sequenced from one sample in a study of blood T cells in healthy people across ages. A J-beta primer mix and a sample-barcoded 5' primer were used in a second PCR of about 7 to 11 cycles. TCRdb reanalysed the 5' RACE reads using MiXCR and keeps one entry per CDR3 protein. This sample has approximately 600,000 distinct CDR3 sequences; 58% occur once, and the top ten carry over 35%. Material: blood. These receptors were obtained from a man in his 60s in good health.

In this sample, this clonotype turned up a few times. This sequence joins TRBV20-1 and TRBJ2-5; D assignment may be TRBD1 or TRBD2 (6 bases each). The length of the CDR3 is 12 residues. V lost 7 bases and J 1 base, leaving 10 bases between the germline ends. Germline lookup yields CDR1 DFQATT and CDR2 SNEGSKA (reference sequence). CDR3 nucleotides: TGCAGTGTTGGGGGGCCCCAAGAGACCCAGTACTTC. This codes for CSVGGPQETQYF.

The chain couples TRBV2 to TRBJ1-1; a weak D match, TRBD1 (5 bases). CDR1 and CDR2 from the germline V gene are SNHLY and FYNNEI. Trimming cost V 5 bases and J 4 bases, with 14 bases left between them. The CDR3 is made up of 14 amino acids. CDR3 region: CASSRETVSTEAFF. The CDR3 bases are TGTGCCAGCAGTCGAGAGACAGTTTCCACTGAAGCTTTCTTT. The full variable domain, in which reference TRBV2 and TRBJ1-1 provide the parts outside the CDR3, is EPEVTQTPSHQVTQMGQEVILRCVPISNHLYFYWYRQILGQKVEFLVSFYNNEISEKSEIFDDQFSVERPDGSNFTLKIRSTKLEDSAMYFCASSRETVSTEAFFGQGTRLTVV.

The chain couples TRBV19 to TRBJ2-7; a weak D match, TRBD2 (6 bases). V was trimmed by 5 bases and J by 7 bases, leaving 12 bases between them. CDR3 length: 12 residues. CDR1 is LNHDA, CDR2 SQIVND, per germline (reference sequence). DNA of the CDR3: TGTGCCAGTAGTTATATCGGAGGGGAGCAGTACTTC. The encoded protein is CASSYIGGEQYF.

This chain links TRBV15 with TRBJ2-1; D is possibly TRBD1 or TRBD2 (6 bases each). The CDR3 totals 12 residues. Trimming removed 9 bases from V and 7 bases from J, with 13 bases in between. Germline V gene data show CDR1 as LNHNV and CDR2 as YYDKDF (reference sequence). Here the CDR3 DNA reads TGTGCCACTTCGGGGGCTCGAAATGAGCAGTTCTTC. The encoded protein is CATSGARNEQFF.

Points on this clonotype: This sequence may be a read error, since a much larger clone differs from it by one base. The chain joins TRBV20-1 to TRBJ2-1, with 11 bases aligning to TRBD2. With 7 bases clipped from V and 4 bases from J, the junction kept 9 bases outside the gene matches. Per the germline V gene, CDR1 is DFQATT and CDR2 is SNEGSKA (reference sequence). The CDR3 loop spans 15 amino acids. CDR3 bases: TGCAGTGGTATACTAGCGGGGGTCTCTTACAATGAGCAGTTCTTC. Encoded protein: CSGILAGVSYNEQFF.

The CDR3 loop is CASSSRGRFDQPQHF. CDR3 nucleotide sequence: TGTGCCAGCAGTTCCCGGGGAAGGTTTGATCAGCCCCAGCATTTT. The chain is built from TRBV6-6 and TRBJ1-5; no firm D call. V gave up 4 bases and J gave up 5 bases, with 15 bases separating them. Germline V gene sequence: CDR1 MNHNY, CDR2 SVGAGI (reference sequence). This CDR3 comprises 15 residues.

The chain has TRBV7-2 and TRBJ2-7, with D perhaps given as TRBD1 or TRBD2 (5 bases each). This CDR3 spans 14 amino acids. The germline gives CDR1 SGHTA, CDR2 FQGNSA. Trimming removed 7 bases from V and 2 bases from J, with 15 bases in between. In DNA form, the CDR3 reads TGTGCCAGCACACCGGGACGGCAAACCTACGAGCAGTACTTC. Its translation is CASTPGRQTYEQYF.

The rearrangement uses TRBV6-6 and TRBJ2-7; 9 positions match TRBD1. Germline CDR1 reads MNHNY; CDR2 reads SVGAGI (reference sequence). The CDR3 spans 16 residues. V dropped 0 bases and J dropped 0; count of bases not matched to a gene: 3. The chain's CDR3 is CASSYSGTGFSYEQYF. The CDR3 bases are TGTGCCAGCAGTTACTCCGGGACAGGGTTCTCCTACGAGCAGTACTTC.

The chain has TRBV20-1 and TRBJ1-5; TRBD1 is a possible D gene (5 bases). CDR1 is DFQATT and CDR2 is SNEGSKA in the germline V gene (reference sequence). The CDR3 spans 15 residues. The V end lost 1 base, the J end lost 6 bases, and 16 bases lay between the germline ends. Written as DNA, the CDR3 is TGCAGTGCTAGAGGTCCCGCAGGGAGGGGTCAGCCCCAGCATTTT. Residues: CSARGPAGRGQPQHF.

This clonotype was seen ten or more times. The chain recombines TRBV11-2 with TRBJ2-3; 11 bases map to TRBD2. CDR1 and CDR2 from the germline V gene are SGHAT and FQNNGV. V lost 5 bases, J lost 7 bases, and 5 bases stayed unmatched. This CDR3 is built from 14 residues. Here the CDR3 DNA reads TGTGCCAGCAGCCCCCCTAGCGGGGGGTATACGCAGTATTTT. This sequence encodes CASSPPSGGYTQYF.

The chain uses TRBV7-9 and TRBJ1-4, with D possibly TRBD1 on 6 matching bases. CDR1 SEHNR and CDR2 FQNEAQ come from the germline V gene (reference sequence). The length of the CDR3 is 14 residues. V lost 5 bases to trimming and J lost 7 bases, with 14 bases between them. This CDR3 reads CASSPTGFTEKLFF. The CDR3 region has the DNA TGTGCCAGCAGCCCAACAGGGTTCACTGAAAAACTGTTTTTT.

V is TRBV5-8 and J is TRBJ2-1; D is undetermined. Germline-derived CDR1 and CDR2 are SGHTS and YDEGEE. This CDR3 has 16 residues. Trimming stripped 0 bases from V and 0 bases from J, with 10 bases between. CDR3 amino acids: CASSLAPKLSYNEQFF. The CDR3 region has the DNA TGTGCCAGCAGCTTGGCACCGAAACTCTCCTACAATGAGCAGTTCTTC.

For this clonotype: The junction departs from germline at one end; a sequencing error may be responsible. CDR3 DNA sequence: TGTGCCAGCAGCCAAGGCACGGCCCCCCAAGGGACCCAGTACTTC. This translates into CASSQGTAPQGTQYF. The chain couples TRBV4-2 to TRBJ2-5; the D is unclear. CDR1 is LGHNA, CDR2 YNFKEQ, per germline. CDR3 length equals 15 residues.

Worth noting for this clonotype: The junction shows a germline mismatch at one end, possibly a read error. This chain uses TRBV12-3 or TRBV12-4 with TRBJ2-3, with D tentatively TRBD1 (6 bases). CDR3 size: 15 residues. The CDR3 sequence: CASKLTGVIADAQYF. The CDR3 DNA follows: TGTGCCAGCAAATTGACAGGAGTGATAGCAGATGCGCAGTATTTT.

The rearrangement joins TRBV5-1 to TRBJ2-1; TRBD2 matches at 8 bases. This CDR3 comprises 16 residues. V shed 2 bases, J shed 7 bases, and the junction held 11 bases outside the gene matches. Per germline, CDR1 SGHRS and CDR2 YFSETQ. The CDR3 spells CASSFSLGGAENEQFF. CDR3 in DNA: TGCGCCAGCAGCTTTTCACTCGGGGGGGCCGAAAATGAGCAGTTCTTC.

To note about this clonotype: A junction end diverges from the germline sequence, so it may reflect a read error. The rearrangement joins TRBV3-1 to TRBJ2-7, with a tentative D call TRBD1 (6 bases). This CDR3 is built from 14 residues. In germline, CDR1 is LGHDT, CDR2 YNNKEL (reference sequence). The CDR3 DNA reads as TGTGCCAGCAGCCCCGGGACAAGATCCTACGAGCAGTATTTC. Translating gives CASSPGTRSYEQYF.

The chain couples TRBV6-5 to TRBJ1-6; 10 bases match TRBD1. V was clipped by 0 bases and J by 9 bases; unmatched bases: 5. The CDR3 has 16 amino acids. The germline V gene has CDR1 MNHEY and CDR2 SVGAGI. Here the CDR3 reads CASSYSSGQGSSPLHF. Here the CDR3 DNA reads TGTGCCAGCAGTTACTCGTCGGGACAGGGGAGTTCACCCCTCCACTTT.

The chain has TRBV13 and TRBJ2-1; D is tentatively TRBD1 or TRBD2 (6 bases each). Per germline, CDR1 PRHDT and CDR2 FYEKMQ (reference sequence). V gave up 0 bases and J gave up 0 bases, with 12 bases separating them. CDR3 length: 17 residues. CDR3 loop: CASSLGSGAISYNEQFF. CDR3 bases: TGTGCCAGCAGCTTAGGCTCGGGGGCAATCTCCTACAATGAGCAGTTCTTC.

The rearrangement uses TRBV6-6 and TRBJ2-2; D is ambiguous. CDR3 length: 14 residues. Germline CDR1 is MNHNY and CDR2 is SVGAGI (reference sequence). The V end lost 6 bases, the J end lost 1 base, and 9 bases lay between the germline ends. The CDR3 loop reads CASRVAGNTGELFF. The DNA for the CDR3 is TGTGCCAGCAGAGTGGCAGGGAACACCGGGGAGCTGTTTTTT.

The chain combines TRBV20-1 with TRBJ1-5, with 9 bases fitting TRBD1. Unmatched junction bases numbered 11, after V lost 0 bases and J lost 5 bases. The germline CDR1 and CDR2 sequences are DFQATT and SNEGSKA (reference sequence). The CDR3 extends over 17 amino acids. The DNA of the CDR3 is TGCAGTGCTAGAGATCAGAGAGGACAGGGGCGGTATCAGCCCCAGCATTTT. Protein: CSARDQRGQGRYQPQHF.

The chain joins TRBV2 to TRBJ2-4; D ambiguous. The CDR3 has 11 residues. V was shortened by 6 bases and J by 4 bases, with 4 bases between the two germline ends. The germline gives CDR1 SNHLY, CDR2 FYNNEI. The CDR3 region has the DNA TGTGCCAGCAGCGAAAAAAACATTCAGTACTTC. This translates into CASSEKNIQYF.

The V call is TRBV9, the J call TRBJ2-4; either TRBD1 or TRBD2 may supply D (6 bases each). The CDR3 contains 16 residues. Germline V lookup: CDR1 SGDLS, CDR2 YYNGEE. The ends were cut back, 4 bases at V and 5 bases at J, with 19 bases in the middle. CDR3 in DNA: TGTGCCAGCAGCATCTCGGGGGCGCAGGGGCAAAACATTCAGTACTTC. This sequence encodes CASSISGAQGQNIQYF.

The gene calls are TRBV5-1 and TRBJ2-7, with 11 bases that match TRBD1. The CDR3 consists of 14 residues. Trimming removed 0 bases from V and 6 bases from J; junction bases left unmatched: 2. Germline-derived CDR1 and CDR2 are SGHRS and YFSETQ. CDR3: CASSLGDRGAEQYF. For the CDR3, the DNA is TGCGCCAGCAGCTTGGGGGACAGGGGGGCCGAGCAGTACTTC.

The rearrangement uses TRBV10-3 and TRBJ2-5; 9 bases are a match to TRBD1. The tail of the sequence fits TRBJ2-7 better, so the J call may be wrong. Per the germline V gene, CDR1 is ENHRY and CDR2 is SYGVKD. This CDR3 is built from 15 residues. In DNA, the CDR3 is TGTGCCATCAGTGAATTCAGACAGGGGGGCTACGAGCAGTACTTC. Protein product: CAISEFRQGGYEQYF.

The chain carries TRBV10-3 and TRBJ2-3, with D possibly TRBD2 on 7 matching bases. V dropped 10 bases and J dropped 6 bases, with 23 bases sitting between them. Looked up from germline, CDR1 is ENHRY and CDR2 is SYGVKD. This CDR3 has 15 residues. The CDR3 loop reads CATGGGGLRRDTQYF. CDR3 sequence (DNA): TGTGCCACTGGAGGGGGGGGTCTACGGCGGGATACGCAGTATTTT.

This chain joins TRBV20-1 and TRBJ2-7; D remains unclear. Germline values: CDR1 DFQATT, CDR2 SNEGSKA (reference sequence). The V and J ends lost 1 base and 4 bases respectively, with 8 bases between them. This CDR3 has 12 amino acids. In nucleotides, the CDR3 is TGCAGTGCTAGAGTGAATGGGTACGAGCAGTACTTC. Translation: CSARVNGYEQYF.

The rearrangement links TRBV4-1 to TRBJ1-2; 10 bases map to TRBD1. The V and J ends lost 4 bases and 5 bases, in that order; junction bases with no gene match: 7. The length of the CDR3 is 15 residues. In germline, CDR1 is MGHRA, CDR2 YSYEKL. The CDR3 coding sequence is TGCGCCAGCAGCCCCCGGGACAGGGGTGGGTATGGCTACACCTTC. Protein: CASSPRDRGGYGYTF.

This clonotype was found a few times. V and J are TRBV28 and TRBJ1-2, with a possible D match to TRBD1 (5 bases). Germline values: CDR1 MDHEN, CDR2 SYDVKM. With 10 bases removed from V and 0 bases from J, the gap between germline ends came to 12 bases. This CDR3 has 13 residues. CDR3 region: CATRDSANYGYTF. The DNA for the CDR3 is TGTGCCACCAGGGATTCGGCTAACTATGGCTACACCTTC.

This rearrangement joins TRBV6-1 to TRBJ1-5; a weak D match, TRBD1 (5 bases). The CDR3 has 14 amino acids. Per germline, CDR1 MNHNS and CDR2 SASEGT. Trimming took off 6 bases at V and 5 bases at J, with 14 bases between the two ends. The CDR3 DNA reads TGTGCCAGCAGGGGGGAGGGGTGGTATCAGCCCCAGCATTTT. Translating it yields CASRGEGWYQPQHF.